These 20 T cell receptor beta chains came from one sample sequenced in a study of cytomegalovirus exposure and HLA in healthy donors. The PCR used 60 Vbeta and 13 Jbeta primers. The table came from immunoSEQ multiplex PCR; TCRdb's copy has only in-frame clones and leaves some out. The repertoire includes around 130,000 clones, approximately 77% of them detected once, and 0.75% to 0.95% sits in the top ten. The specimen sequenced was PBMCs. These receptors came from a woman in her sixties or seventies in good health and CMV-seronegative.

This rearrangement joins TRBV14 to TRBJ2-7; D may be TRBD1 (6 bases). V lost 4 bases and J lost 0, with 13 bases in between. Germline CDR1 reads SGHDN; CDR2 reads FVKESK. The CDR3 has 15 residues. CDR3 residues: CASSLQDRISYEQYF. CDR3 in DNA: TGTGCCAGCAGCCTGCAAGACAGGATCTCCTACGAGCAGTACTTC.

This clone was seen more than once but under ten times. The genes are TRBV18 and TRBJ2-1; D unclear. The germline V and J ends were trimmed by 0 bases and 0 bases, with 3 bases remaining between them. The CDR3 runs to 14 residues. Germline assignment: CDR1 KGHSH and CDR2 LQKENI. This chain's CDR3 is CASSPPSSYNEQFF. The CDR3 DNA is TGTGCCAGCTCACCACCGAGCTCCTACAATGAGCAGTTCTTC.

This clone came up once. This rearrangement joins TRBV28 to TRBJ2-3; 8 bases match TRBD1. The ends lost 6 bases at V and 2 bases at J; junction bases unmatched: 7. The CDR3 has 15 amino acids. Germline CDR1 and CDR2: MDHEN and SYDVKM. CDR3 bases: TGTGCCAGCAGAGTAAGGACAGGGCTCACAGATACGCAGTATTTT. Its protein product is CASRVRTGLTDTQYF.

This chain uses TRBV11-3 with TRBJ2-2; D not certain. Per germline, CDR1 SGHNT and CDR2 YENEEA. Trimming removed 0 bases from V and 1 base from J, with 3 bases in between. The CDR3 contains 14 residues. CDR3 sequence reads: CASSLDGNTGELFF. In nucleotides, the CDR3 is TGTGCCAGCAGCTTAGACGGGAACACCGGGGAGCTGTTTTTT. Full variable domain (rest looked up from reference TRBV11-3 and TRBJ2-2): EAGVVQSPRYKIIEKKQPVAFWCNPISGHNTLYWYLQNLGQGPELLIRYENEEAVDDSQLPKDRFSAERLKGVDSTLKIQPAELGDSAVYLCASSLDGNTGELFFGEGSRLTVL.

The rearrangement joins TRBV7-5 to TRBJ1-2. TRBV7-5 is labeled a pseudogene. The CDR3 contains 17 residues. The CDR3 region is CARKFQERPGSNYGYTF. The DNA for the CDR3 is TGTGCCAGAAAGTTTCAGGAGCGGCCTGGGAGTAACTATGGCTACACCTTC.

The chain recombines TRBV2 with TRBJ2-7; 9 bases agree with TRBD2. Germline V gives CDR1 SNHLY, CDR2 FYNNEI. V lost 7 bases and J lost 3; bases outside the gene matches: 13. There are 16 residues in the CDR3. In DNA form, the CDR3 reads TGTGCCAGCATTGACAACCGGGGACTAGCCAACTACGAGCAGTACTTC. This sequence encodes CASIDNRGLANYEQYF. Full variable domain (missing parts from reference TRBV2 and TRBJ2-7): EPEVTQTPSHQVTQMGQEVILRCVPISNHLYFYWYRQILGQKVEFLVSFYNNEISEKSEIFDDQFSVERPDGSNFTLKIRSTKLEDSAMYFCASIDNRGLANYEQYFGPGTRLTVT.

Written as DNA, the CDR3 is TGTGCCAGTAGAAGCCTAGCGCATTCCTCCTACGAGCAGTACTTC. Translated: CASRSLAHSSYEQYF. This sequence joins TRBV19 and TRBJ2-7; tentatively, D is TRBD2 (6 bases). Trimming removed 6 bases at V and 0 bases at J, with 15 bases between. The length of the CDR3 is 15 residues. The germline V gene has CDR1 LNHDA and CDR2 SQIVND (reference sequence).

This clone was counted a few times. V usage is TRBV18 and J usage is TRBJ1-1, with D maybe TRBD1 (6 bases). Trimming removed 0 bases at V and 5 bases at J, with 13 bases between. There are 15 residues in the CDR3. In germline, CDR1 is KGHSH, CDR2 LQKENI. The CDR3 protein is CASSPPGGARTEAFF. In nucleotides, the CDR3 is TGTGCCAGCTCACCACCGGGGGGGGCGCGTACTGAAGCTTTCTTT.

CDR3 amino acids: CASSFLPSGGTGELFF. In nucleotides, the CDR3 is TGTGCCAGCAGCTTTCTCCCTAGCGGGGGGACCGGGGAGCTGTTTTTT. V is TRBV7-3 and J is TRBJ2-2; 11 bases are shared with TRBD2. Germline V gene lookup returns CDR1 SGHTA and CDR2 FQGTGA. Losses at the gene ends were 3 bases for V and 5 bases for J; bases not matched to a gene: 5. This CDR3 has 16 residues.

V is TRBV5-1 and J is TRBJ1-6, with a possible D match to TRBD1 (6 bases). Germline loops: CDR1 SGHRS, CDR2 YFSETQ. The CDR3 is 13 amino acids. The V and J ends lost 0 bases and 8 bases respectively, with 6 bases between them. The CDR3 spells CASSLDRDSPLHF. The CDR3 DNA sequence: TGCGCCAGCAGCTTGGACAGGGATTCACCCCTCCACTTT.

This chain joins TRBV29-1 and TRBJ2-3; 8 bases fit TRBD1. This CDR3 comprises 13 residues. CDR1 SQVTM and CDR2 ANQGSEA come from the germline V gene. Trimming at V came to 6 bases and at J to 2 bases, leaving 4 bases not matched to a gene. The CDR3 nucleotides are TGCAGCGTCCCGGGACAGGTCACAGATACGCAGTATTTT. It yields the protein CSVPGQVTDTQYF.

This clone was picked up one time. Written as DNA, the CDR3 is TGTGCCTGGAGTCCAACGGGGTTTGGCTACACCTTC. Translated, it gives CAWSPTGFGYTF. The chain employs TRBV30 and TRBJ1-2; D remains unclear. The CDR3 has 12 amino acids. Trimming cost V 2 bases and J 7 bases, with 11 bases left between them. Germline V gene lookup returns CDR1 GTSNPN and CDR2 SVGIG (reference sequence).

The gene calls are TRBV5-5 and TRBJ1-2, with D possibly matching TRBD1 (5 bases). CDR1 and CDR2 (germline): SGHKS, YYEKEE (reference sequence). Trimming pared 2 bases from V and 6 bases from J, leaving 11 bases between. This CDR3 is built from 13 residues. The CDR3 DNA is TGTGCCAGCAGCTTTCGGGGAGGGGATGGCTACACCTTC. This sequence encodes CASSFRGGDGYTF.

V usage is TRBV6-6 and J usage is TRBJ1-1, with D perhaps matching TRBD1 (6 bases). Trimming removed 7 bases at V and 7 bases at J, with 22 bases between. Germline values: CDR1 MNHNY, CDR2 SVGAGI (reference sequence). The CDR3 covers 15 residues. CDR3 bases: TGTGCCAGCACCAAACCGGGGCGTTACAGGGATGAAGCTTTCTTT. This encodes CASTKPGRYRDEAFF.

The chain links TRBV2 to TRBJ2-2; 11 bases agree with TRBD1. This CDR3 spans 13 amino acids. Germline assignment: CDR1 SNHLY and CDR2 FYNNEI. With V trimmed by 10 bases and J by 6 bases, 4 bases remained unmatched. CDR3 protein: CATGQGVAGELFF. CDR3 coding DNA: TGTGCCACGGGACAGGGGGTGGCCGGGGAGCTGTTTTTT.

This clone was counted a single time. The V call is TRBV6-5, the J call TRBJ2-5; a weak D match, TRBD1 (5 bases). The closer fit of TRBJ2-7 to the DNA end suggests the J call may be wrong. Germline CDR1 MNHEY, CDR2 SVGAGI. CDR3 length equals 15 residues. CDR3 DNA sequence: TGTGCCAGCAGCAGGCCGAGAGGACAAGGATACGAGCAGTACTTC. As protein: CASSRPRGQGYEQYF.

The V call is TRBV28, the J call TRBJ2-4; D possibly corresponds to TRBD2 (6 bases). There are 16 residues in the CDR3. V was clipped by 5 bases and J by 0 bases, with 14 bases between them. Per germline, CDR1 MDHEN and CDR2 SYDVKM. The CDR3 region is CASSNLGGEAKNIQYF. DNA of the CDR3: TGTGCCAGCAGTAACCTGGGCGGGGAAGCCAAAAACATTCAGTACTTC.

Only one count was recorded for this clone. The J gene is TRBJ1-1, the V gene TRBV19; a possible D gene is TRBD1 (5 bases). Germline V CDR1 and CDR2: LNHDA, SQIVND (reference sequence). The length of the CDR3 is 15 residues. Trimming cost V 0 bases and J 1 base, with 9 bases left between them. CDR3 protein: CASSIDLRGNTEAFF. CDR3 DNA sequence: TGTGCCAGTAGTATAGATCTTAGGGGGAACACTGAAGCTTTCTTT.

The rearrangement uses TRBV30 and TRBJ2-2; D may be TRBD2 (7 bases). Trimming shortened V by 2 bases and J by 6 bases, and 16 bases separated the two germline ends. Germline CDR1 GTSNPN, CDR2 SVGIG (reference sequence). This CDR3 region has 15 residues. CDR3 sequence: CAWSRGRGGPGELFF. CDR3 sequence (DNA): TGTGCCTGGAGTAGAGGGAGGGGGGGGCCCGGGGAGCTGTTTTTT.

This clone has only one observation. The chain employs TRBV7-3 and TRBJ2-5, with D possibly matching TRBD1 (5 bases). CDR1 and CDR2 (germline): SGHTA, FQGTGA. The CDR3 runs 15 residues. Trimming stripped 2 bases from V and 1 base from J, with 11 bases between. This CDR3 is CASSLGAVAQETQYF. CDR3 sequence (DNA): TGTGCCAGCAGCTTAGGGGCCGTTGCCCAAGAGACCCAGTACTTC.